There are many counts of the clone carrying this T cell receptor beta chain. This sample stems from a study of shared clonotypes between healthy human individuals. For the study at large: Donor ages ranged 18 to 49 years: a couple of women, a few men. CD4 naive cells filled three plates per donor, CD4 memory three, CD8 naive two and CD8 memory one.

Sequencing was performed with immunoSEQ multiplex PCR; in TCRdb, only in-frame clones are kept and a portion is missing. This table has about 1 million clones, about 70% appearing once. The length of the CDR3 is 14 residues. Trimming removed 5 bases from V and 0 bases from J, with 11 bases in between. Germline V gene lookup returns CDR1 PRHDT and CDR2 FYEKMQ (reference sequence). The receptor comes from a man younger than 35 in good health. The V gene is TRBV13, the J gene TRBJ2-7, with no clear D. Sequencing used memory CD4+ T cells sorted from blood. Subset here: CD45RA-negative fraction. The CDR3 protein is CASSPPLSSYEQYF. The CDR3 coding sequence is TGTGCCAGCAGCCCCCCTTTGAGCTCCTACGAGCAGTACTTC. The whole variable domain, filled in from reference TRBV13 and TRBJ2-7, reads AAGVIQSPRHLIKEKRETATLKCYPIPRHDTVYWYQQGPGQDPQFLISFYEKMQSDKGSIPDRFSAQQFSDYHSELNMSSLELGDSALYFCASSPPLSSYEQYFGPGTRLTVT.